Listed here are 20 T cell receptor beta chains from one sample, sequenced in a study of CD8+ T cells in alopecia areata. Regarding treatment: oral pan-JAK inhibitor, 5-10 mg twice daily. cDNA prepared by RNA extraction and subsequent reverse transcription served as the template for sequencing. TCRdb's table, derived via immunoSEQ multiplex PCR, lists solely in-frame clones and lacks some. This table has some 220,000 clones, 50% to 60% appearing once. The specimen was CD4+ T cells sorted from blood, collected at week 4, from a patient treated with tofacitinib. The receptors derive from a human donor with alopecia areata.

The table lists this clone with a few counts. The chain links TRBV4-3 to TRBJ2-2; D not certain. Trimming left V 1 base short and J 7 bases short, with 4 bases between. The CDR3 covers 12 residues. Germline loops: CDR1 LGHNA, CDR2 YSLEER. CDR3 coding DNA: TGCGCCAGCAGCCAAGTGAACGGGGAGCTGTTTTTT. It specifies CASSQVNGELFF.

About this clone itself: One junction end does not reproduce the germline sequence, and a read error may be involved. In nucleotides, the CDR3 is TGCGCCAGCAGCTCCGGGTCAAACTCATCCCAGGAGCGTTTT. Amino acids: CASSSGSNSSQERF. The V gene is TRBV4-3, the J gene TRBJ1-4, with unresolved D. Germline V gene lookup returns CDR1 LGHNA and CDR2 YSLEER. The CDR3 covers 14 residues.

This sequence joins TRBV30 and TRBJ1-6, with D tentatively TRBD1 (6 bases). Germline V gene sequence: CDR1 GTSNPN, CDR2 SVGIG (reference sequence). This CDR3 has 13 residues. Trimming cost V 4 bases and J 8 bases, with 12 bases left between them. CDR3 coding DNA: TGTGCCTGGAATACAGGGCTGGATTCACCCCTCCACTTT. Translating gives CAWNTGLDSPLHF.

Remarks on this clone: Other DNA sequences within the sample encode an identical CDR3. This chain uses TRBV5-1 with TRBJ1-1; the D gene is possibly TRBD1 (5 bases). The CDR3 runs 15 residues. The germline V gene has CDR1 SGHRS and CDR2 YFSETQ. Trimming stripped 0 bases from V and 1 base from J, with 10 bases between. Written as DNA, the CDR3 is TGCGCCAGCAGCTTGGGCGGGACCGAGAACACTGAAGCTTTCTTT. Translating gives CASSLGGTENTEAFF.

The J gene is TRBJ2-3, the V gene TRBV20-1, with TRBD2 matching over 7 bases. The trim removed 3 bases at V and 9 bases at J, leaving 3 bases unmatched. Per germline, CDR1 DFQATT and CDR2 SNEGSKA (reference sequence). The CDR3 runs to 11 residues. CDR3 residues: CSAREAGTQYF. As DNA, the CDR3 is TGCAGTGCTAGGGAAGCGGGGACGCAGTATTTT.

The V and J genes are TRBV11-2 and TRBJ1-1; D unclear. Trimming took off 4 bases at V and 4 bases at J, with 16 bases between the two ends. This CDR3 has 15 residues. Looked up from germline, CDR1 is SGHAT and CDR2 is FQNNGV. CDR3 amino acids: CASSSQTLAITEAFF. The CDR3, as DNA: TGTGCCAGCAGCTCCCAAACCCTTGCCATCACTGAAGCTTTCTTT.

This chain connects TRBV25-1 to TRBJ1-2, with TRBD1 identical over 9 bases. V was clipped by 5 bases and J by 5 bases; unmatched bases: 9. The germline gives CDR1 MGHDK, CDR2 SYGVNS. The CDR3 covers 15 residues. The CDR3 nucleotides read TGTGCCAGCAGTAGAGCCGCGGGACAGGGTTATGGCTACACCTTC. It translates to CASSRAAGQGYGYTF.

The chain uses TRBV30 and TRBJ2-3; D unresolved. V was cut by 2 bases and J by 4 bases, with 10 bases left in between. The CDR3 spans 13 residues. Germline CDR1 reads GTSNPN; CDR2 reads SVGIG (reference sequence). This CDR3 reads CAWSPAASDTQYF. CDR3 coding DNA: TGTGCCTGGAGTCCCGCCGCGTCAGATACGCAGTATTTT.

The chain joins TRBV29-1 to TRBJ2-1; 8 nucleotides align to TRBD1. J was trimmed by 7 bases and V by 7 bases; bases with no gene match: 9. CDR3 length equals 13 residues. Per germline, CDR1 SQVTM and CDR2 ANQGSEA. The CDR3 protein is CSARDRGVNEQFF. DNA of the CDR3: TGCAGCGCCCGAGACAGGGGAGTGAATGAGCAGTTCTTC.

Comment on this clone: This specimen includes other DNA sequences encoding the same CDR3. The chain recombines TRBV5-1 with TRBJ1-1; D ambiguous. CDR1 is SGHRS and CDR2 is YFSETQ in the germline V gene. V shed 2 bases and J shed 2 bases, with 7 bases lying between them. The CDR3 sequence is 13 residues long. Here the CDR3 reads CASSLLGNTEAFF. In DNA, the CDR3 is TGCGCCAGCAGCTTATTAGGAAACACTGAAGCTTTCTTT.

This clone was counted only a few times. The same CDR3 also results from other DNA sequences found in this sample. The CDR3: CATSSGYNEQFF. The CDR3 DNA reads TGTGCCACCAGCTCGGGGTACAATGAGCAGTTCTTC. The chain combines TRBV15 with TRBJ2-1; the D gene is possibly TRBD2 (5 bases). The CDR3 has 12 residues. Germline V CDR1 and CDR2: LNHNV, YYDKDF (reference sequence). Trimming removed 5 bases from V and 4 bases from J, with 6 bases in between.

The chain recombines TRBV27 with TRBJ1-1, with D hard to call. Germline V gene data show CDR1 as MNHEY and CDR2 as SMNVEV (reference sequence). The CDR3 runs 13 residues. Trimming removed 6 bases from V and 2 bases from J, with 10 bases in between. The CDR3: CASSPQRNTEAFF. The CDR3, as DNA: TGTGCCAGCAGCCCACAGCGAAACACTGAAGCTTTCTTT.

This clone was seen more than once but under ten times. The V and J genes are TRBV29-1 and TRBJ1-2; TRBD1 matches at 8 bases. V lost 5 bases to trimming and J lost 6 bases; unmatched junction nucleotides: 5. From germline, CDR1 is SQVTM and CDR2 ANQGSEA. CDR3 length equals 12 residues. The CDR3 DNA reads as TGCAGCGTTCAGGACAGGGCGGATGGCTACACCTTC. This translates into CSVQDRADGYTF.

The rearrangement joins TRBV11-2 to TRBJ2-1; TRBD2 is a possible D gene (6 bases). CDR1 is SGHAT, CDR2 FQNNGV, per germline. This CDR3 has 14 residues. V was shortened by 5 bases and J by 10 bases, with 18 bases between the two germline ends. In DNA form, the CDR3 reads TGTGCCAGCAGCCCACTTGGGAGGTCGGGGGAGCAGTTCTTC. Its protein is CASSPLGRSGEQFF.

There are a few counts of this clone. The J gene is TRBJ2-5, the V gene TRBV29-1, with TRBD1 as a possible D gene (6 bases). Matching the DNA end better, TRBJ2-7 makes the J call doubtful. There are 12 residues in the CDR3. Germline V lookup: CDR1 SQVTM, CDR2 ANQGSEA. The CDR3 here is CSVRDISYEQYF. CDR3 DNA: TGCAGCGTTAGGGACATCTCCTACGAGCAGTACTTC.

A single count supports this clone. V is TRBV30 and J is TRBJ2-1; unclear D gene. V was clipped by 4 bases and J by 0 bases, with 7 bases between them. The CDR3 spans 13 residues. CDR1 and CDR2 (germline): GTSNPN, SVGIG (reference sequence). This chain's CDR3 is CAWNFGSYNEQFF. In DNA, the CDR3 is TGTGCCTGGAATTTTGGCTCCTACAATGAGCAGTTCTTC.

The J gene is TRBJ1-1, the V gene TRBV29-1; a weak D match, TRBD1 (6 bases). The CDR3 is made up of 15 amino acids. Trimming cost V 7 bases and J 2 bases, with 20 bases left between them. Germline assignment: CDR1 SQVTM and CDR2 ANQGSEA. CDR3 loop: CSARTANIANTEAFF. CDR3 nucleotides: TGCAGCGCCAGGACAGCCAATATAGCTAACACTGAAGCTTTCTTT.

The J gene is TRBJ1-2, the V gene TRBV27; D may be TRBD1 (5 bases). There are 14 residues in the CDR3. V was cut by 2 bases and J by 4 bases, with 11 bases left in between. The germline CDR1 and CDR2 sequences are MNHEY and SMNVEV (reference sequence). CDR3 sequence: CASSLGGGIYGYTF. The DNA for the CDR3 is TGTGCCAGCAGTTTAGGGGGAGGTATCTATGGCTACACCTTC.

V and J are TRBV15 and TRBJ2-6; D is possibly TRBD2 (5 bases). Germline V gene lookup returns CDR1 LNHNV and CDR2 YYDKDF (reference sequence). V lost 5 bases, J lost 1 base, and 9 bases lay in between. The CDR3 length is 15 residues. CDR3 DNA sequence: TGTGCCACCAGCCCCCCGGGATCTGGGGCCAACGTCCTGACTTTC. It specifies CATSPPGSGANVLTF.

A single count supports this clone. The chain couples TRBV14 to TRBJ2-7, with D unclear. This CDR3 has 13 amino acids. Per the germline V gene, CDR1 is SGHDN and CDR2 is FVKESK. V was cut by 4 bases and J by 2 bases, with 9 bases left in between. DNA of the CDR3: TGTGCCAGCAGCCTGGACGGTACCTACGAGCAGTACTTC. Protein sequence: CASSLDGTYEQYF.